The clone carrying this T cell receptor (beta chain) was seen a few times. Amplified TCR beta CDR3 regions came from RNA transcripts. HTBI primers drove first-round RT-PCR of the TCR CDR3. TCRdb reanalysed the multiplex PCR reads using MiXCR and keeps one entry per CDR3 protein. The sample shows about 640,000 distinct CDR3 sequences, more than 14% of them seen only once. The data are from a study of T cells in Graves' hyperthyroidism and ophthalmopathy. Sample: blood. The TCR sequence derives from a woman aged 50 to 60 with Graves' ophthalmopathy.

The CDR3, as DNA: TGTGCCAGCCCTGGGACAGGGTTTCCCGGGGAGCTGTTTTTT. Its translation is CASPGTGFPGELFF. This chain links TRBV7-8 with TRBJ2-2; TRBD1 matches 9 bases. With 8 bases clipped from V and 6 bases from J, the junction kept 7 bases outside the gene matches. The CDR3 has 14 amino acids. The germline V gene has CDR1 SGHVS and CDR2 FQNEAQ.